The 4 T cell receptor beta chains reported below all come from one sample, sequenced in a study of T-cell reconstitution after alpha-beta-depleted transplantation in children. Unique molecular identifiers tagged the TCRbeta library. TCRdb analysed the PCR reads with MiXCR anew, one entry per CDR3 protein. The sample consists of hundreds of thousands of distinct CDR3 sequences, about 24% of them appearing once. This specimen was PBMCs, mostly from graft donor cells, taken 360 days after TCRalphabeta/CD19-depleted stem cell transplant. All receptors come from a female patient between 2 and 15 years old who had a stem cell transplant for congenital amegakaryocytic thrombocytopenia, so the T cells may come from the graft donor.

The chain is built from TRBV6-5 and TRBJ2-5; unclear D gene. The length of the CDR3 is 10 residues. Germline CDR1 and CDR2: MNHEY and SVGAGI. Trimming shortened V by 8 bases and J by 4 bases, and 5 bases separated the two germline ends. CDR3 DNA: TGTGCCAGCGGCCGAGAGACCCAGTACTTC. Translating gives CASGRETQYF.

This clonotype was counted only a few times. The rearrangement links TRBV18 to TRBJ2-7; TRBD1 aligns across 8 bases. The J segment lost 4 bases and the V segment lost 5 bases, leaving 7 bases of the junction unmatched. The CDR3 has 14 amino acids. CDR1 and CDR2 from the germline V gene are KGHSH and LQKENI. The CDR3 DNA follows: TGTGCCAGCTCATGGACAGGGACGGGTTACGAGCAGTACTTC. Amino acids: CASSWTGTGYEQYF.

This clonotype came up many times. This chain links TRBV7-6 with TRBJ2-1; 9 bases agree with TRBD2. The CDR3 is 18 amino acids. Germline assignment: CDR1 SGHVS and CDR2 FNYEAQ. The junction had 8 bases not matched to a gene; V was cut back by 2 bases and J by 0 bases. The CDR3 nucleotides are TGTGCCAGCAGCTTAAAGATTGCGGGGGGGCTCTCCTACAATGAGCAGTTCTTC. Amino acid sequence: CASSLKIAGGLSYNEQFF.

The CDR3 DNA sequence: TGTGCCAGCAGGCCCCCCGGGGGCTACGAGCAGTACTTC. This encodes CASRPPGGYEQYF. This sequence joins TRBV6-2 or TRBV6-3 and TRBJ2-7; D might be TRBD2 (6 bases). V was pared by 6 bases and J by 3 bases, with 12 bases between. The germline V gene has CDR1 MNHEY and CDR2 SVGEGT. The CDR3 spans 13 residues.